This T cell receptor beta chain appears in the sequencing data of a study of T cell responses to AZD1222 COVID-19 vaccine. Sequenced by immunoSEQ multiplex PCR; TCRdb stores in-frame clones only, minus some. The repertoire holds 110,000 to 150,000 clones, with about 93% as singletons. The starting material was peripheral blood, obtained on day 0 of AZD1222 vaccination. The clonotype originates from an adult in good health.

CDR3 bases: TGTGCCAGCAGCCCCCCGAGGAGTACCTACGAGCAGTACTTC. It translates to CASSPPRSTYEQYF. The gene calls are TRBV28 and TRBJ2-7; D remains ambiguous. Trimming took off 6 bases at V and 2 bases at J, with 14 bases between the two ends. There are 14 residues in the CDR3. CDR1 and CDR2 from the germline V gene are MDHEN and SYDVKM.